This TCR beta chain was retrieved from a study of CD8 T cells in ankylosing spondylitis (TCRdb year 2017). For context, the study as a whole: The study profiled T cell receptor beta repertoires in healthy donors and ankylosing spondylitis patients to find disease-linked TCR variants. The full study cohort was made up of approximately 24 ankylosing spondylitis patients and around 100 healthy donors. Peripheral blood was sampled, and synovial fluid was additionally collected from ankylosing spondylitis patients. Findings and caveats that apply to the study as a whole: A TCR beta motif of about 8 highly homologous amino acid variants appeared characteristic of blood from ankylosing spondylitis patients. Some motif variants were previously reported in synovial fluid and blood of reactive arthritis patients, suggesting common disease-initiation mechanisms. According to the report, matched synovial fluid samples from ankylosing spondylitis patients were significantly enriched for the disease-linked clones. The disease-linked clones had a CD8+ phenotype and were found at relatively low frequencies in peripheral blood.

This clonotype was observed a handful of times. Its cognate antigen has yet to be identified. No clone much larger than this one lies a single base away; base qualities are absent. Inclusive of the bounding cysteine and phenylalanine, the CDR3 is 18 residues long. Only the CDR3 region is kept as DNA, spanning 54 bases read in frame from base 1. From V the trimming removes 3 bases and from J it removes 0 bases, while the gene matches leave 13 bases of the junction unaccounted for. CDR1 and CDR2 (DFQATT, SNEGSKA) derive from the germline V gene (reference sequence). The data were produced on an Illumina HiSeq 2500. Quantitative 5'-RACE with molecular barcodes was used to prepare TCR beta libraries. The study's processing was this. A new computational method, built on a probabilistic model of VDJ rearrangement, was used to identify disease-linked TCR variants. TCRdb reprocessed the public reads (quality trimming at Q25 with fastp, clone calling with MiXCR) and kept in-frame beta chains. Merged by CDR3 protein, the rows form single entries marked with the most common genes and DNA. The V and J calls and clone size are TCRdb's, not the authors'. This sample lists a few hundred thousand distinct CDR3 sequences; around 21% were detected once. Roughly 3.6% of the sample is held by the ten biggest clonotypes.

The rearrangement joined TRBV20-1 to TRBJ2-4, with 8 middle bases fitting TRBD1. The sample consisted of blood, either unsorted or a sorted T cell fraction (not recorded which). The source is a female donor with ankylosing spondylitis or in good health (not recorded which). CDR3 reads: CSASRAGQAPIAKNIQYF. The DNA is as follows: TGCAGTGCTAGTCGGGCGGGACAGGCGCCTATAGCCAAAAACATTCAGTACTTC.